Included here is one TCR beta chain sequence, with context. Its antigen is as yet unknown. These data originate in a study of response to subunit inactivated influenza vaccine. CDR3 size: 18 residues. In germline, CDR1 is MDHEN, CDR2 SYDVKM. V lost 3 bases, J lost 0 bases, and 8 bases stayed unmatched. Findings of the study overall: It was the authors' suggestion that each seasonal influenza vaccination recruits few new T cells.

TCRdb re-derived calls from the RT-PCR reads in MiXCR, one entry per CDR3 protein. Altogether roughly 170,000 distinct CDR3 sequences are present, about 9% being singletons, with the ten largest covering about a tenth. The chain couples TRBV28 to TRBJ2-3; 11 bases align to TRBD2. Sequenced material: non-naive T cells sorted from PBMCs, taken on the day of vaccination. The sequence derives from a man in his forties or fifties who received an inactivated influenza vaccine. The CDR3 protein is CASSFPQRLAGSTDTQYF. CDR3 DNA: TGTGCCAGCAGTTTTCCCCAACGACTAGCGGGGAGCACAGATACGCAGTATTTT.